One T cell receptor (beta chain) is described in this entry. Its antigen is currently unknown. Data came from immunoSEQ multiplex PCR; TCRdb stores just in-frame clones and leaves some out. Here the sample spans some 86,000 clones, 75% to 95% being singletons. This specimen comes from a study of graft-versus-host responses after intestinal transplantation. Looking at the study overall: Each of the recipients got a multivisceral, liver-intestinal, or isolated intestinal transplant. For two to three years after anti-thymocyte globulin induction, all recipients took tacrolimus and steroids.

The V and J ends lost 1 base and 8 bases, in that order; junction bases with no gene match: 8. The CDR3 loop spans 14 amino acids. Germline V gene sequence: CDR1 SGHAT, CDR2 FQNNGV. Study-wide results and limits: GvH clones detected in recipient marrow included some appearing first in ileum or blood. In patients with graft-donor T cell macrochimerism, allograft graft-versus-host to host-versus-graft clonal ratios were high.

This receptor was identified in a human donor who received an intestinal transplant. Here the sequenced sample was unstimulated CD8+ T cells sorted from spleen or lymph node cells, taken before intestinal transplant. The chain combines TRBV11-2 with TRBJ2-7, with 7 bases fitting TRBD1. CDR3 amino acids: CASSLVFGTEKQYF. The CDR3 DNA is TGTGCCAGCAGCTTAGTTTTCGGGACAGAGAAGCAGTACTTC.